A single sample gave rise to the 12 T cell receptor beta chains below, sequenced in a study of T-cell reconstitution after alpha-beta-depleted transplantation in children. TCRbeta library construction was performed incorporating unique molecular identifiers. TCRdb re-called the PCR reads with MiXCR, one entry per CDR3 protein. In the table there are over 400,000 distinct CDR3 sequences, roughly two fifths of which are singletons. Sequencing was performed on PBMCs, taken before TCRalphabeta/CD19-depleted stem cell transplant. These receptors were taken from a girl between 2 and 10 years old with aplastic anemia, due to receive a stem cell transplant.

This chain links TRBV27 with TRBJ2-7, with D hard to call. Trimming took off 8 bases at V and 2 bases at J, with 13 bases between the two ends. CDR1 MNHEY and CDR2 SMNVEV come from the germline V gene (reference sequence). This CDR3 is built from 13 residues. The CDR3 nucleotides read TGTGCCAGCGGCCGGCAGCTACCCTACGAGCAGTACTTC. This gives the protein CASGRQLPYEQYF.

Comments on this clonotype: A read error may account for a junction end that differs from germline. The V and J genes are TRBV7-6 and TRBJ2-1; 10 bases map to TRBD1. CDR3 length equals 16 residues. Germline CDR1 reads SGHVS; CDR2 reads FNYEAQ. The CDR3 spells CASSSPGTGAYNAQFF. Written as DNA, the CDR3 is TGTGCCAGCAGCTCACCCGGGACAGGGGCATACAATGCGCAGTTCTTC.

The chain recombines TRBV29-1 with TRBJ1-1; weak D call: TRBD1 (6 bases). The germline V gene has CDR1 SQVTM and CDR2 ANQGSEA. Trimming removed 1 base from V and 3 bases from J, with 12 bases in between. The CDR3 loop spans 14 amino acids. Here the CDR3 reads CSVEVNGQHTEAFF. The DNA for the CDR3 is TGCAGCGTTGAAGTGAACGGACAGCACACTGAAGCTTTCTTT.

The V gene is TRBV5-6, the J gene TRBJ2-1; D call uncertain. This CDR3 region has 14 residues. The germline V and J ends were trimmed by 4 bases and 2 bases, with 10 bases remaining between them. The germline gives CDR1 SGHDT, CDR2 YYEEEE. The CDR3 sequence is CASSTMAPYNEQFF. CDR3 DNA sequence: TGTGCCAGCAGCACCATGGCGCCCTACAATGAGCAGTTCTTC. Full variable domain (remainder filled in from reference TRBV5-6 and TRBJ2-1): DAGVTQSPTHLIKTRGQQVTLRCSPKSGHDTVSWYQQALGQGPQFIFQYYEEEERQRGNFPDRFSGHQFPNYSSELNVNALLLGDSALYLCASSTMAPYNEQFFGPGTRLTVL.

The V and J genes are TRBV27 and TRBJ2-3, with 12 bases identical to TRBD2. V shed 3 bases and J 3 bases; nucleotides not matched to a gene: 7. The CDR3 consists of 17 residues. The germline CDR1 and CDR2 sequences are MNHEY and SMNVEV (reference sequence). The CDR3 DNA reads TGTGCCAGCAGTTTGACGCCAGGACTAGCGGGAACAGATACGCAGTATTTT. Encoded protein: CASSLTPGLAGTDTQYF.

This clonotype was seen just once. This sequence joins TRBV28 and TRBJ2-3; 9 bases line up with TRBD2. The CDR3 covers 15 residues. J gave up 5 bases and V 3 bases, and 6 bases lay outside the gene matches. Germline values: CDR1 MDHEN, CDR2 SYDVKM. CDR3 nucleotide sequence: TGTGCCAGCAGTTTTTTAGCGGGAGCAGTAGATACGCAGTATTTT. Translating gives CASSFLAGAVDTQYF.

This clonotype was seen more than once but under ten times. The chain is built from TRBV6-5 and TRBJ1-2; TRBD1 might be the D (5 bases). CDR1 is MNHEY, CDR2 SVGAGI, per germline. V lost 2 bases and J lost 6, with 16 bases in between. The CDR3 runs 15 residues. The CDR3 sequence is CASSYLGDRVNGYTF. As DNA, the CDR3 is TGTGCCAGCAGTTACCTAGGGGACCGAGTCAATGGCTACACCTTC.

CDR3 region: CASKKLLRGSGQETQYF. The CDR3 bases are TGTGCCAGCAAAAAGCTGCTTCGTGGTAGCGGCCAAGAGACCCAGTACTTC. The chain recombines TRBV6-1 with TRBJ2-5, with D maybe TRBD2 (6 bases). The CDR3 extends over 17 amino acids. Germline values: CDR1 MNHNS, CDR2 SASEGT. Trimming shortened V by 7 bases and J by 1 base, and 22 bases separated the two germline ends.

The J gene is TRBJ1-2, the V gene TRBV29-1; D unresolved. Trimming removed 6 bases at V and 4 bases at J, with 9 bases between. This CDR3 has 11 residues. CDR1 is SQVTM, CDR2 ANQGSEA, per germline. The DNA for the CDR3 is TGCAGCGTGAGATTGTTCTATGGCTACACCTTC. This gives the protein CSVRLFYGYTF.

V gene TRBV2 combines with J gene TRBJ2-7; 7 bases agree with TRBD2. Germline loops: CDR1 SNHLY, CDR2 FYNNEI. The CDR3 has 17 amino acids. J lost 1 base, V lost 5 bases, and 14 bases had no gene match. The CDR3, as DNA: TGTGCCAGCAGTTTAGAGGGCATAGCGGGTCCATCCTACGAGCAGTACTTC. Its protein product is CASSLEGIAGPSYEQYF.

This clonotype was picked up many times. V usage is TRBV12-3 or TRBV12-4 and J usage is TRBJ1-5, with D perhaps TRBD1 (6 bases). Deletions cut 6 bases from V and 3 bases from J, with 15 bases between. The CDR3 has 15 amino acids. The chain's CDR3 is CASSLMDSDNQPQHF. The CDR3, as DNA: TGTGCCAGCAGCTTGATGGACAGTGACAATCAGCCCCAGCATTTT.

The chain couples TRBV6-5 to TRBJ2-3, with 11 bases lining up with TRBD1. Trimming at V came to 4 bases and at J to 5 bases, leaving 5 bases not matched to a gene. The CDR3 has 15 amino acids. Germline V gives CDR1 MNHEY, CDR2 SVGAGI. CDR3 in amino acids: CASSWTGGPRDTQYF. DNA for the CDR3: TGTGCCAGCAGTTGGACAGGGGGCCCGAGAGATACGCAGTATTTT.